This is a list of T cell receptor beta chains from one sample in a study of blood T cell repertoires in COVID-19. The data were produced by immunoSEQ multiplex PCR, yet TCRdb's version contains in-frame clones alone and is incomplete. The table includes under 200,000 clones, around 80% detected once. Sequencing was carried out using peripheral blood. The origin of the receptors is a man between 65 and 79 years old with active or convalescent COVID-19. The CDR3 runs from the conserved cysteine through the conserved F or W. The D gene is left open where the match is weak. The size field is filled for only some rows; it gives once, few, many or a size class.

TRBV9	TRBD2	.	TRBJ2-3	15	CASSVDPSGTYTQYF	TGTGCCAGCAGCGTAGATCCTAGCGGGACTTATACGCAGTATTTT
TRBV2	.	.	TRBJ2-7	13	CASSRDGGTEQYF	TGTGCCAGCAGCCGGGACGGAGGGACGGAGCAGTACTTC
TRBV2	.	.	TRBJ1-1	11	CASTLNTEAFF	TGTGCCAGCACCTTGAACACTGAAGCTTTCTTT
TRBV13	.	.	TRBJ2-7	13	CASSLTGTYEQYF	TGTGCCAGCAGCTTAACAGGGACCTACGAGCAGTACTTC
TRBV10-2	TRBD2	.	TRBJ2-3	15	CASSELAGGTDTQYF	TGCGCCAGCAGTGAACTAGCGGGGGGAACAGATACGCAGTATTTT
TRBV7-8	.	.	TRBJ2-7	13	CASKSAGHYEQYF	TGTGCCAGCAAGTCTGCAGGGCACTACGAGCAGTACTTC
TRBV7-9	TRBD2	.	TRBJ2-7	19	CASSSGTSGLPERPYEQYF	TGTGCCAGCAGCTCCGGGACTAGCGGGCTTCCCGAGAGGCCTTACGAGCAGTACTTC
TRBV4-1	.	.	TRBJ1-6	16	CASSPRESSYNSPLHF	TGCGCCAGCAGCCCGAGGGAGAGCTCCTATAATTCACCCCTCCACTTT
TRBV5-1	.	few	TRBJ2-7	19	CASSLLPNLDRPDSYEQYF	TGCGCCAGCAGCTTGCTCCCCAACCTTGACAGGCCCGACTCCTACGAGCAGTACTTC
TRBV25-1	.	.	TRBJ1-3	14	CASSEFYAGNTIYF	TGTGCCAGCAGTGAATTCTACGCTGGAAACACCATATATTTT
TRBV3-1/TRBV3-2	TRBD1	few	TRBJ2-1	14	CASTLGTGYNEQFF	TGTGCCAGCACCCTAGGGACAGGGTACAATGAGCAGTTCTTC
TRBV7-9	TRBD2	few	TRBJ2-5	17	CASSATSGLAGVETQYF	TGTGCCAGCAGCGCCACCTCGGGACTAGCGGGAGTGGAGACCCAGTACTTC
TRBV29-1	TRBD1	.	TRBJ1-5	13	CSVLQGGDQPQHF	TGCAGCGTCCTACAGGGGGGAGATCAGCCCCAGCATTTT
TRBV20-1	TRBD1	once	TRBJ1-2	13	CSASSAAGGGYTF	TGCAGTGCTAGTTCTGCGGCAGGGGGTGGCTACACCTTC
TRBV6-5	.	.	TRBJ2-2	15	CASKNNGEGIGELFF	TGTGCCAGCAAAAACAATGGAGAGGGTATCGGGGAGCTGTTTTTT
TRBV5-1	TRBD1	.	TRBJ1-2	15	CASSLGQGSLRGYTF	TGCGCCAGCAGCTTGGGACAGGGGAGTTTACGTGGCTACACCTTC
TRBV19	.	.	TRBJ1-1	14	CASSQPGNNTEAFF	TGTGCCAGCTCCCAACCAGGGAACAACACTGAAGCTTTCTTT
TRBV7-2	TRBD1	.	TRBJ2-1	14	CASSPDRVLSEQFF	TGTGCCAGCAGTCCGGACAGGGTCCTCAGTGAGCAGTTCTTC
TRBV7-2	.	.	TRBJ1-1	16	CASSFRAGNSGTEAFF	TGTGCCAGCAGCTTCCGGGCAGGGAATAGCGGGACTGAAGCTTTCTTT
TRBV29-1	TRBD1	.	TRBJ2-3	14	CSVDRTGDTDTQYF	TGCAGCGTTGATAGGACAGGGGACACAGATACGCAGTATTTT
TRBV7-6	TRBD1	.	TRBJ1-5	15	CASSSQTGQFQPQHF	TGTGCCAGCAGCTCTCAGACAGGGCAATTTCAGCCCCAGCATTTT
TRBV9	TRBD2	.	TRBJ2-1	16	CASSIGGAGEIHEQFF	TGTGCCAGCAGCATCGGGGGAGCGGGAGAGATACATGAGCAGTTCTTC